The rows below give T cell receptor beta chains drawn from one sample of a study of blood T cell repertoires in COVID-19. Profiling relied on immunoSEQ multiplex PCR, and the TCRdb table lists in-frame clones only, not all of them. Among roughly 160,000 clones listed, about 80% were seen once. The material sequenced was PBMCs or T cells enriched from blood (not recorded which). Receptors were obtained from a man in his forties or fifties who had recovered from COVID-19. The CDR3 runs from the conserved cysteine through the conserved F or W. The order of the fields is V gene, J gene, CDR3 protein.

TRBV5-1,TRBJ2-7,CASSLGLDSYEQYF
TRBV5-6,TRBJ2-7,CASSFIWSSYEQYF
TRBV19,TRBJ1-1,CASSIGGRGNTEAFF
TRBV7-3,TRBJ2-1,CASSLDRVNNEQFF
TRBV5-4,TRBJ2-5,CASSIGTSGETQYF
TRBV29-1,TRBJ1-2,CSVEGVTGSPYGYTF
TRBV9,TRBJ2-2,CASSARGASGELFF
TRBV28,TRBJ2-7,CASSQDRKEQYF
TRBV3-1/TRBV3-2,TRBJ1-5,CASSQVTGASNQPQHF
TRBV7-2,TRBJ2-3,CASSLVGDTQYF
TRBV18,TRBJ1-6,CASSPQVQNLNSPLHF
TRBV9,TRBJ2-7,CASSARGSSYEQYF
TRBV3-1/TRBV3-2,TRBJ2-5,CASSQPMGVGGETQYF